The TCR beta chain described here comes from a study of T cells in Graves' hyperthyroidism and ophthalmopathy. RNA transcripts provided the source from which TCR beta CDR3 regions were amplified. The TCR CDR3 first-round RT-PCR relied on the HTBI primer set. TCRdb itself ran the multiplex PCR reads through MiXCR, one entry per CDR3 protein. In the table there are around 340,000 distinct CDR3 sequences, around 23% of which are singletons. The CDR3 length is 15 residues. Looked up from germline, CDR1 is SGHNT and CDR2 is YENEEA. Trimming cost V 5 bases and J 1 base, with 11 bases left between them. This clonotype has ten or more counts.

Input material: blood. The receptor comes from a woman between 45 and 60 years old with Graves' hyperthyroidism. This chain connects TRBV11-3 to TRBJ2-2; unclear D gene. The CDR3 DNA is TGTGCCAGCAGCCCCCTTGGCAGGAACACCGGGGAGCTGTTTTTT. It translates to CASSPLGRNTGELFF.